These 22 T cell receptor beta chains originate from one sample sequenced in a study of response to subunit inactivated influenza vaccine. TCRdb re-derived calls from the RT-PCR reads in MiXCR, one entry per CDR3 protein. Of just over 300,000 distinct CDR3 sequences in the sample, approximately 23% were seen once. This specimen was PBMCs from blood, taken approximately 20 months after vaccination. The receptor set was obtained from a man in his fifties or sixties who received an inactivated influenza vaccine.

This clonotype was detected ten times or more. This rearrangement joins TRBV6-2 or TRBV6-3 to TRBJ1-5; the D gene is possibly TRBD1 (6 bases). Germline assignment: CDR1 MNHEY and CDR2 SVGEGT. The CDR3 loop spans 12 amino acids. Trimming cost V 6 bases and J 4 bases, with 7 bases left between them. The CDR3 coding sequence is TGTGCCAGCAGGACAGGAAATCAGCCCCAGCATTTT. Translation: CASRTGNQPQHF.

This clonotype has a handful of counts. The chain recombines TRBV5-1 with TRBJ2-1, with 8 bases aligning to TRBD1. CDR1 and CDR2 (germline): SGHRS, YFSETQ. The length of the CDR3 is 13 residues. Trimming cost V 4 bases and J 10 bases; bases outside gene matches: 7. CDR3 sequence: CASSPGQGDEQFF. The CDR3 DNA sequence: TGCGCCAGCAGCCCTGGACAGGGCGACGAGCAGTTCTTC.

The chain has TRBV20-1 and TRBJ2-3; no clear D gene. Trimming stripped 6 bases from V and 5 bases from J, with 12 bases between. Germline V gene sequence: CDR1 DFQATT, CDR2 SNEGSKA (reference sequence). The length of the CDR3 is 12 residues. CDR3 in amino acids: CSAVGNGDTQYF. The CDR3 DNA is TGCAGTGCCGTCGGAAATGGAGATACGCAGTATTTT.

The sample holds a few counts of this clonotype. The chain links TRBV3-1 to TRBJ2-3; D uncertain. Germline V gene lookup returns CDR1 LGHDT and CDR2 YNNKEL (reference sequence). This CDR3 has 13 residues. The V and J ends lost 2 bases and 3 bases respectively, with 6 bases between them. The CDR3 region is CASSQILTDTQYF. The CDR3 coding sequence is TGTGCCAGCAGCCAAATCCTGACAGATACGCAGTATTTT.

V is TRBV12-3 or TRBV12-4 and J is TRBJ2-2, with 8 bases aligning to TRBD2. The ends lost 11 bases at V and 3 bases at J; junction bases unmatched: 2. The CDR3 is 12 amino acids. The CDR3 DNA follows: TGTGCCCGGGAGGGGGACACCGGGGAGCTGTTTTTT. Translation: CAREGDTGELFF.

The gene calls are TRBV28 and TRBJ1-5; no reliable D call. From germline, CDR1 is MDHEN and CDR2 SYDVKM. Trimming stripped 2 bases from V and 2 bases from J, with 10 bases between. CDR3 length equals 15 residues. Here the CDR3 DNA reads TGTGCCAGCAGTTTAATGCTCCATGGCAATCAGCCCCAGCATTTT. Its protein is CASSLMLHGNQPQHF.

Regarding this clonotype: Its ends do not fully match the called genes, so a read error is possible. The chain links TRBV7-9 to TRBJ1-1; D might be TRBD1 (6 bases). Germline V gives CDR1 SEHNR, CDR2 FQNEAQ (reference sequence). The CDR3 runs to 14 residues. In DNA, the CDR3 is TGTGACAGCAGCTTACGGACAGTGAACACTGAAGCTTTCTTT. The encoded protein is CDSSLRTVNTEAFF.

This clonotype was seen more than once but under ten times. The CDR3 bases are TGCGCCAGCAGCCAACAGAACCAAGAGACCCAGTACTTC. It translates to CASSQQNQETQYF. This chain joins TRBV4-3 and TRBJ2-5; no firm D call. The germline V gene encodes CDR1 LGHNA and CDR2 YSLEER. V was pared by 2 bases and J by 0 bases, with 4 bases between. The CDR3 loop spans 13 amino acids.

In regard to this clonotype: One junction end disagrees with the germline gene, perhaps due to a read error. The chain couples TRBV20-1 to TRBJ1-5; 9 bases line up with TRBD1. This CDR3 contains 14 residues. Per the germline V gene, CDR1 is DFQATT and CDR2 is SNEGSKA (reference sequence). The CDR3 DNA reads TGCAGTGCGTCCGGGACAGGGCTCAATCAGGCCCAGCATTTT. Translated, it gives CSASGTGLNQAQHF.

This clonotype was counted between two and nine times. The chain joins TRBV2 to TRBJ2-2; TRBD1 is a possible D gene (5 bases). V lost 3 bases to trimming and J lost 2 bases, with 7 bases between them. The CDR3 has 14 amino acids. Germline assignment: CDR1 SNHLY and CDR2 FYNNEI. CDR3 sequence: CASSDDRNTGELFF. Here the CDR3 DNA reads TGTGCCAGCAGTGATGACAGAAACACCGGGGAGCTGTTTTTT.

The chain couples TRBV6-1 to TRBJ1-2, with D unresolved. V shed 7 bases and J shed 2 bases, with 14 bases lying between them. The germline CDR1 and CDR2 sequences are MNHNS and SASEGT. CDR3 length: 14 amino acids. The CDR3 region has the DNA TGTGCCAGCACGGGAACGGGGTCCAACTATGGCTACACCTTC. Its protein product is CASTGTGSNYGYTF.

This clonotype was recorded a few times. This rearrangement joins TRBV29-1 to TRBJ2-5; D gene uncertain. Germline loops: CDR1 SQVTM, CDR2 ANQGSEA. This CDR3 has 14 amino acids. Trimming removed 1 base from V and 5 bases from J, with 14 bases in between. The CDR3 bases are TGCAGCGTTGAAGGGGATGTGATAGGGGAGACCCAGTACTTC. The encoded protein is CSVEGDVIGETQYF.

This clonotype was counted a single time. Likely a read error: the CDR3 ends without its conserved phenylalanine or tryptophan. The V gene is TRBV29-1, the J gene TRBJ1-1, with a tentative D call TRBD1 (5 bases). Germline CDR1 reads SQVTM; CDR2 reads ANQGSEA. V dropped 5 bases and J dropped 1 base, with 14 bases sitting between them. The CDR3 covers 14 residues. The CDR3 DNA is TGCAGCGTTTGGGGACGTGGGGGGAACACTGAAGCTTTCTGT. Amino acids: CSVWGRGGNTEAFC.

This clonotype has a count of ten or more. The chain combines TRBV5-1 with TRBJ2-2, with a weak D call TRBD2 (5 bases). Per the germline V gene, CDR1 is SGHRS and CDR2 is YFSETQ. The CDR3 has 17 residues. The V end was cut by 1 base, the J end by 6 bases, with 19 bases between. CDR3 loop: CASSLTGSPGISGELFF. CDR3 coding DNA: TGCGCCAGCAGCTTGACCGGGTCCCCGGGGATTTCCGGGGAGCTGTTTTTT.

This clonotype was counted only a few times. This rearrangement joins TRBV18 to TRBJ2-7, with D perhaps matching TRBD2 (6 bases). The germline V gene has CDR1 KGHSH and CDR2 LQKENI. The CDR3 contains 15 residues. V shed 3 bases and J shed 1 base, with 13 bases lying between them. In DNA, the CDR3 is TGTGCCAGCTCACCGCTCCAGGCGGGGTCCTACGAGCAGTACTTC. Translation: CASSPLQAGSYEQYF.

This clonotype was detected only a few times. This rearrangement joins TRBV5-5 to TRBJ1-5, with D uncertain. The V and J ends lost 4 bases and 3 bases respectively, with 11 bases between them. The V gene's germline CDR1 is SGHKS and CDR2 YYEKEE (reference sequence). This CDR3 has 14 residues. CDR3 protein: CASSLWTDNQPQHF. The CDR3 bases are TGTGCCAGCAGCCTCTGGACGGACAATCAGCCCCAGCATTTT.

This clonotype was seen repeatedly, ten times or more. The chain recombines TRBV3-1 with TRBJ1-1; 10 nucleotides match TRBD1. CDR3 length equals 16 residues. Germline V gene lookup returns CDR1 LGHDT and CDR2 YNNKEL (reference sequence). The trim removed 4 bases at V and 4 bases at J, leaving 9 bases unmatched. CDR3 in DNA: TGTGCCAGCAGCCTCCAACCGGGACAGGGGAGCACTGAAGCTTTCTTT. Translating it yields CASSLQPGQGSTEAFF.

CDR3 sequence reads: CASSKTLEAFF. CDR3 DNA sequence: TGTGCCAGCAGCAAAACCCTTGAAGCTTTCTTT. The V call is TRBV7-9, the J call TRBJ1-1; D is unresolved. Per germline, CDR1 SEHNR and CDR2 FQNEAQ (reference sequence). The CDR3 sequence is 11 residues long. The V end lost 5 bases, the J end lost 7 bases, and 8 bases lay between the germline ends.

This chain joins TRBV29-1 and TRBJ1-5; tentative D call: TRBD1 (5 bases). V gave up 6 bases and J gave up 7 bases, with 13 bases separating them. The CDR3 is 12 amino acids. CDR1 and CDR2 (germline): SQVTM, ANQGSEA. CDR3 coding DNA: TGCAGCGTGGGGGGGGTCGGACAGCCCCAGCATTTT. Translated, it gives CSVGGVGQPQHF.

The chain is built from TRBV10-3 and TRBJ2-7, with D possibly being TRBD2 (5 bases). The CDR3 spans 11 residues. Germline CDR1 reads ENHRY; CDR2 reads SYGVKD. Between the trimmed V and J ends, which lost 8 bases and 0 bases, there was a span of 5 bases. The CDR3 DNA sequence: TGTGCCATCGGAGGCTCCTACGAGCAGTACTTC. Translating it yields CAIGGSYEQYF.

This clonotype occurred a few times. The chain recombines TRBV18 with TRBJ1-2; 8 nucleotides match TRBD1. In germline, CDR1 is KGHSH, CDR2 LQKENI. This CDR3 region has 15 residues. Trimming cost V 1 base and J 4 bases; bases outside gene matches: 5. CDR3 residues: CASSPRTGIRYGYTF. In nucleotides, the CDR3 is TGTGCCAGCTCACCACGGACAGGGATTCGCTATGGCTACACCTTC.

This clonotype came up a few times. The V call is TRBV20-1, the J call TRBJ1-3; a weak D match, TRBD1 (5 bases). This CDR3 has 14 residues. V was shortened by 6 bases and J by 4 bases, with 16 bases between the two germline ends. Germline values: CDR1 DFQATT, CDR2 SNEGSKA (reference sequence). The CDR3 loop is CSANFQGRGNTIYF. In DNA form, the CDR3 reads TGCAGTGCCAATTTCCAGGGTCGGGGAAACACCATATATTTT.